This T cell receptor beta chain derives from a study of blood T cells in healthy people across ages. The CDR3 extends over 14 amino acids. From germline, CDR1 is SGHTA and CDR2 FQGNSA. J lost 2 bases, V lost 5 bases, and 5 bases had no gene match. As regards this clonotype: Antigen specificity is unknown.

Whole-study findings and limits: Conclusively comparing naive with antigen-experienced cells was impossible with unsorted PBMCs.

Each sample yielded at least 6 micrograms of PBMC total RNA. It was with a sample-barcoded 5' primer and a J-beta primer mix that a second PCR of about 6 to 12 cycles was run. TCRdb re-called the 5' RACE reads with MiXCR, one entry per CDR3 protein. Of approximately 1.5 million distinct CDR3 sequences in the sample, roughly 43% were seen once. The J gene is TRBJ1-2, the V gene TRBV7-2; TRBD1 matches at 7 bases. Sequenced: blood. The clonotype was recovered from a woman aged 18-35 years in good health. The CDR3 bases are TGTGCCAGCAGCGGCGACAGGGTAAACTATGGCTACACCTTC. Amino acids: CASSGDRVNYGYTF.